The rows below give T cell receptor beta chains drawn from one sample of a study of T-cell memory formation after mild COVID-19. Each CDR3 protein gets one entry after TCRdb re-called the 5' RACE reads with MiXCR. This table holds around 200,000 distinct CDR3 sequences, about a fifth found once. Sample: PBMCs or a T cell subset sorted from them (not recorded which). These receptors all stem from an adult woman who had mild COVID-19 (a few samples of this study predate the infection). Cell type and time point are not known. The CDR3 runs from the conserved cysteine through the conserved F or W. The D gene is left open where the match is weak. Clone sizes are given selectively: once, few, many, or a class where the clone is expanded.

D: NA; J: TRBJ1-3; size: NA; V: TRBV15; CDR3: CATSNPPMDRDTIYF; DNA: TGTGCCACCAGCAACCCCCCCATGGATAGGGACACCATATATTTT
D: TRBD1; J: TRBJ1-4; size: few; V: TRBV5-5; CDR3: CASSWDRAGEKLFF; DNA: TGTGCCAGCAGCTGGGACAGGGCCGGAGAAAAACTGTTTTTT
D: NA; J: TRBJ2-1; size: few; V: TRBV12-3/TRBV12-4; CDR3: CASSGDANYNEQFF; DNA: TGTGCCAGCAGTGGGGACGCCAACTACAATGAGCAGTTCTTC
D: NA; J: TRBJ2-3; size: NA; V: TRBV15; CDR3: CATSRRRAADTQYF; DNA: TGTGCCACCAGTAGAAGAAGGGCGGCGGATACGCAGTATTTT
D: TRBD1; J: TRBJ1-1; size: NA; V: TRBV12-3/TRBV12-4; CDR3: CASSLPGGAGGHTEAFF; DNA: TGTGCCAGCAGCCTACCCGGTGGAGCAGGGGGTCACACTGAAGCTTTCTTT
D: TRBD1; J: TRBJ2-5; size: few; V: TRBV5-1; CDR3: CASSTDREVEETQYF; DNA: TGCGCCAGCAGCACGGACAGGGAGGTAGAAGAGACCCAGTACTTC
D: NA; J: TRBJ2-3; size: NA; V: TRBV7-9; CDR3: CASSWGEDPRLDTQYF; DNA: TGTGCCAGCAGCTGGGGCGAGGACCCGAGGTTGGATACGCAGTATTTT
D: NA; J: TRBJ2-7; size: few; V: TRBV4-1; CDR3: CASSQGGQWTYEQYF; DNA: TGCGCCAGCAGCCAGGGTGGACAGTGGACCTACGAGCAGTACTTC
D: NA; J: TRBJ2-2; size: NA; V: TRBV24-1; CDR3: CATSEGVGSEVELFF; DNA: TGTGCCACCAGTGAGGGGGTTGGCAGCGAGGTGGAGCTGTTTTTT
D: NA; J: TRBJ2-3; size: few; V: TRBV4-1; CDR3: CASSYRDTSRDTDTQYF; DNA: TGCGCCAGCAGCTATAGGGATACTAGCCGGGATACAGATACGCAGTATTTT
D: NA; J: TRBJ2-7; size: NA; V: TRBV7-9; CDR3: CASSLDGRVYEQYF; DNA: TGTGCCAGCAGCTTAGATGGTAGGGTCTACGAGCAGTACTTC
D: NA; J: TRBJ2-7; size: NA; V: TRBV3-1; CDR3: CASSPDTGMSYEQYF; DNA: TGTGCCAGCAGCCCCGACACAGGGATGTCCTACGAGCAGTACTTC
D: TRBD2; J: TRBJ2-1; size: NA; V: TRBV7-2; CDR3: CASSLKGLAGGPRFDEQFF; DNA: TGTGCCAGCAGCTTAAAGGGGCTAGCGGGAGGGCCAAGGTTCGATGAGCAGTTCTTC
D: NA; J: TRBJ2-7; size: NA; V: TRBV20-1; CDR3: CSARNPGSYEQYF; DNA: TGCAGTGCTAGAAATCCAGGGTCCTACGAGCAGTACTTC
D: NA; J: TRBJ1-5; size: many; V: TRBV6-5; CDR3: CASSSSIRTGFNQPQHF; DNA: TGTGCCAGCAGTTCTTCAATCCGGACCGGTTTCAATCAGCCCCAGCATTTT
D: TRBD1; J: TRBJ2-7; size: few; V: TRBV4-1; CDR3: CASSQGTGSIYEQYF; DNA: TGCGCCAGCAGCCAAGGGACAGGGAGTATCTACGAGCAGTACTTC
D: TRBD2; J: TRBJ2-2; size: NA; V: TRBV11-2; CDR3: CASSYEPGLAGRKGGELFF; DNA: TGTGCCAGCAGCTACGAACCGGGACTAGCGGGAAGGAAGGGCGGGGAGCTGTTTTTT
D: NA; J: TRBJ2-7; size: few; V: TRBV5-6; CDR3: CASSWKRLGRGIRGLSYEQYF; DNA: TGTGCCAGCAGCTGGAAGCGCCTGGGAAGAGGAATACGCGGACTCTCCTACGAGCAGTACTTC
D: TRBD2; J: TRBJ2-2; size: NA; V: TRBV7-7; CDR3: CASSLEASGRAPRTGELFF; DNA: TGTGCTAGCAGCTTAGAGGCGAGCGGGAGGGCCCCACGGACCGGGGAGCTGTTTTTT
D: NA; J: TRBJ1-1; size: NA; V: TRBV5-1; CDR3: CASSIGPGMNTEAFF; DNA: TGCGCCAGCAGCATAGGACCGGGAATGAACACTGAAGCTTTCTTT
D: NA; J: TRBJ2-7; size: NA; V: TRBV19; CDR3: CATQVGGAEQYF; DNA: TGTGCCACCCAAGTCGGGGGCGCGGAGCAGTACTTC
D: NA; J: TRBJ1-2; size: many; V: TRBV5-6; CDR3: CASSPAAAGANYGYTF; DNA: TGTGCCAGCAGCCCGGCGGCGGCAGGGGCTAACTATGGCTACACCTTC
D: NA; J: TRBJ2-1; size: NA; V: TRBV9; CDR3: CASSSSGTGSNEQFF; DNA: TGTGCCAGCAGCTCCTCCGGGACGGGTTCCAATGAGCAGTTCTTC
D: TRBD1; J: TRBJ1-4; size: NA; V: TRBV28; CDR3: CASSPDRRNEKLFF; DNA: TGTGCCAGCAGCCCGGACAGGAGGAATGAAAAACTGTTTTTT
D: TRBD2; J: TRBJ2-1; size: many; V: TRBV5-1; CDR3: CASSLALTGTSFNEQFF; DNA: TGCGCCAGCAGCTTGGCCCTGACCGGGACTAGTTTCAATGAGCAGTTCTTC
D: TRBD2; J: TRBJ2-2; size: NA; V: TRBV12-3/TRBV12-4; CDR3: CAGSGREPTGELFF; DNA: TGTGCCGGAAGCGGGAGGGAGCCCACCGGGGAGCTGTTTTTT
D: TRBD2; J: TRBJ2-1; size: NA; V: TRBV6-2/TRBV6-3; CDR3: CASRRSSGSFAQFF; DNA: TGTGCCAGCAGAAGATCTAGCGGCTCCTTTGCGCAGTTCTTC
D: TRBD2; J: TRBJ2-4; size: NA; V: TRBV6-2/TRBV6-3; CDR3: CASSYGLAGDRDIQYF; DNA: TGTGCCAGCAGTTACGGACTAGCGGGAGATCGTGACATTCAGTACTTC
D: NA; J: TRBJ1-4; size: once; V: TRBV4-2; CDR3: CASSQDLGGGEKLFF; DNA: TGTGCCAGCAGCCAAGATCTGGGGGGCGGTGAAAAACTGTTTTTT
D: NA; J: TRBJ2-1; size: few; V: TRBV3-1; CDR3: CASSLSGGWNEQFF; DNA: TGTGCCAGCAGCCTTAGCGGAGGGTGGAATGAGCAGTTCTTC
D: TRBD2; J: TRBJ2-2; size: NA; V: TRBV11-2; CDR3: CASSLDVRGATGELFF; DNA: TGTGCCAGCAGCTTAGATGTGCGGGGGGCCACCGGGGAGCTGTTTTTT
D: TRBD2; J: TRBJ2-2; size: few; V: TRBV29-1; CDR3: CSVGLAGDAGELFF; DNA: TGCAGCGTAGGACTAGCGGGAGACGCCGGGGAGCTGTTTTTT
D: TRBD2; J: TRBJ2-7; size: NA; V: TRBV7-9; CDR3: CASSASGSSYEQYF; DNA: TGTGCCAGCAGCGCTAGCGGGAGCTCCTACGAGCAGTACTTC
D: NA; J: TRBJ2-7; size: NA; V: TRBV29-1; CDR3: CSVGRGLSYEQYF; DNA: TGCAGCGTAGGGAGGGGGCTCTCCTACGAGCAGTACTTC
D: NA; J: TRBJ2-7; size: NA; V: TRBV4-1; CDR3: CASSQGSGTATYEQYF; DNA: TGCGCCAGCAGCCAAGGTTCCGGGACGGCCACCTACGAGCAGTACTTC
D: NA; J: TRBJ2-1; size: NA; V: TRBV19; CDR3: CASSIGHPNEQFF; DNA: TGTGCCAGTAGTATCGGACACCCCAATGAGCAGTTCTTC
D: NA; J: TRBJ1-2; size: few; V: TRBV7-6; CDR3: CASSPEGGYGYTF; DNA: TGTGCCAGCAGCCCCGAAGGGGGCTATGGCTACACCTTC
D: NA; J: TRBJ2-7; size: few; V: TRBV5-6; CDR3: CASSTRSAASYEQYF; DNA: TGTGCCAGCAGCACCCGGTCGGCCGCCTCCTACGAGCAGTACTTC
D: NA; J: TRBJ1-1; size: NA; V: TRBV5-8; CDR3: CASSSRGSTEAFF; DNA: TGTGCCAGCAGCTCCCGGGGTAGCACTGAAGCTTTCTTT
D: NA; J: TRBJ2-1; size: many; V: TRBV9; CDR3: CASSVGYNEQFF; DNA: TGTGCCAGCAGCGTAGGGTACAATGAGCAGTTCTTC
D: NA; J: TRBJ2-1; size: few; V: TRBV2; CDR3: CASRRDGGDYNEQFF; DNA: TGTGCCAGCAGGAGGGATGGTGGCGACTACAATGAGCAGTTCTTC
D: NA; J: TRBJ1-1; size: NA; V: TRBV7-9; CDR3: CASSPGTKGAFF; DNA: TGTGCCAGCAGCCCCGGGACCAAGGGGGCTTTCTTT
D: NA; J: TRBJ2-7; size: few; V: TRBV6-1; CDR3: CASSEEAGNTYEQYF; DNA: TGTGCCAGCAGTGAAGAGGCAGGGAATACCTACGAGCAGTACTTC
D: TRBD1; J: TRBJ1-1; size: few; V: TRBV29-1; CDR3: CSGLGQESSEAFF; DNA: TGCAGCGGTCTTGGACAGGAGAGTTCTGAAGCTTTCTTT
D: NA; J: TRBJ1-1; size: few; V: TRBV24-1; CDR3: CATSDPQGTEAFF; DNA: TGTGCCACCAGTGATCCGCAGGGCACTGAAGCTTTCTTT
D: NA; J: TRBJ2-7; size: many; V: TRBV4-3; CDR3: CASSQTSGTAYEQYF; DNA: TGCGCCAGCAGCCAGACTTCTGGGACCGCCTACGAGCAGTACTTC
D: TRBD2; J: TRBJ2-3; size: NA; V: TRBV9; CDR3: CASSPTSGGFTDTQYF; DNA: TGTGCCAGCAGCCCTACTAGCGGGGGATTTACAGATACGCAGTATTTT
D: TRBD2; J: TRBJ2-1; size: NA; V: TRBV11-2; CDR3: CASSLSSGGANEQFF; DNA: TGTGCCAGCAGCTTGAGTAGCGGGGGCGCAAATGAGCAGTTCTTC
D: NA; J: TRBJ2-3; size: many; V: TRBV7-9; CDR3: CASSSLRERRGDTQYF; DNA: TGTGCCAGCAGCTCTCTCCGGGAGCGACGGGGAGATACGCAGTATTTT
D: NA; J: TRBJ1-4; size: NA; V: TRBV5-4; CDR3: CASSPSGADNEKLFF; DNA: TGTGCCAGCAGCCCCTCCGGGGCAGATAATGAAAAACTGTTTTTT
D: TRBD2; J: TRBJ2-1; size: few; V: TRBV9; CDR3: CASSALGTSREQFF; DNA: TGTGCCAGCAGCGCCCTCGGGACTAGCCGAGAGCAGTTCTTC
D: NA; J: TRBJ1-1; size: medium-sized; V: TRBV7-2; CDR3: CASSLAGLNTEAFF; DNA: TGTGCCAGCAGCTTAGCAGGCCTGAACACTGAAGCTTTCTTT
D: NA; J: TRBJ2-1; size: few; V: TRBV5-1; CDR3: CASSLGPGGPPHNEQFF; DNA: TGCGCCAGCAGCTTGGGGCCCGGGGGGCCCCCCCACAATGAGCAGTTCTTC
D: NA; J: TRBJ2-7; size: NA; V: TRBV27; CDR3: CASSFSLAEAAYEQYF; DNA: TGTGCCAGCAGTTTCTCGTTGGCAGAAGCTGCCTACGAGCAGTACTTC